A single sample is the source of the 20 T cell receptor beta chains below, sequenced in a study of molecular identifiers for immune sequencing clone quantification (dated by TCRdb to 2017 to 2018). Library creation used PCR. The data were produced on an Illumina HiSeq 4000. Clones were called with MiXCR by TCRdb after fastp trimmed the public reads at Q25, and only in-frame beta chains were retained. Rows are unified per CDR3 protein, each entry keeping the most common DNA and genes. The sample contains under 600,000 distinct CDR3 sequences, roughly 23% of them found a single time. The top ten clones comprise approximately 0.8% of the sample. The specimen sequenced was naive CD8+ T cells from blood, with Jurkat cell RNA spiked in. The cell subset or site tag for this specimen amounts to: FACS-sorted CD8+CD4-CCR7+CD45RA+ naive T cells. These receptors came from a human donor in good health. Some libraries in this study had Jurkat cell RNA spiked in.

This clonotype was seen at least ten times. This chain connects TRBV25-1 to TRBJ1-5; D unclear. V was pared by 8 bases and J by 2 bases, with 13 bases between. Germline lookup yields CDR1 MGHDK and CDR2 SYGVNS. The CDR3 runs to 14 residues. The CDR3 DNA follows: TGTGCCAGCTCGACACGAATGGGCAATCAGCCCCAGCATTTT. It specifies CASSTRMGNQPQHF.

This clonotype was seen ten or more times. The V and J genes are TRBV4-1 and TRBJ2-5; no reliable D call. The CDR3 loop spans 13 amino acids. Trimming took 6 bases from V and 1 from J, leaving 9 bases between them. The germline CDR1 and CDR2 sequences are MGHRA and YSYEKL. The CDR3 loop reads CASSSPSQETQYF. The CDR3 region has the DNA TGCGCCAGCAGTTCACCTTCCCAAGAGACCCAGTACTTC.

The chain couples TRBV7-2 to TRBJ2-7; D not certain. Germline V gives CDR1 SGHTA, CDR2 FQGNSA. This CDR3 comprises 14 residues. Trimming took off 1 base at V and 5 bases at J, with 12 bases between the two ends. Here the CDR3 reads CASSLVEWQHEQYF. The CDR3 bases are TGTGCCAGCAGCTTAGTGGAGTGGCAACACGAGCAGTACTTC.

CDR3 in DNA: TGCGCCAGCAGCCAAGGCTGGATAGCCAAAAACATTCAGTACTTC. Protein: CASSQGWIAKNIQYF. V and J are TRBV4-3 and TRBJ2-4; D remains ambiguous. There are 15 residues in the CDR3. V lost 1 base and J lost 0, with 7 bases in between. Germline V gives CDR1 LGHNA, CDR2 YSLEER.

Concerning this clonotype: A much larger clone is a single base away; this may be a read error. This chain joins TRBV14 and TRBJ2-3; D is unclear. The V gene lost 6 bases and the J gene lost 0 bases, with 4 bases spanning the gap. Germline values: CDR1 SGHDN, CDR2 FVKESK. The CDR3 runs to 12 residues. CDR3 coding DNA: TGTGCCAGCAGGGCTAGCACAGATACGCAGTATTTT. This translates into CASRASTDTQYF.

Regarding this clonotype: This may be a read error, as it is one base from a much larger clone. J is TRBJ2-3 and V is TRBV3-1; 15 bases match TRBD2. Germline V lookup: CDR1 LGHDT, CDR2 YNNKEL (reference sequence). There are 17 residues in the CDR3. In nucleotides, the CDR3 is TGTGCCAGCCAGTTGGGACTAGCGGGAGGAGGAACAGATATGCAGTATTTT. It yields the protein CASQLGLAGGGTDMQYF.

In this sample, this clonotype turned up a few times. CDR3 protein: CATSDTHSGPVVDTQYF. In DNA, the CDR3 is TGTGCCACCAGTGATACCCACAGCGGGCCCGTGGTAGATACGCAGTATTTT. This rearrangement joins TRBV24-1 to TRBJ2-3; perhaps TRBD2 as D (6 bases). Trimming left V 3 bases short and J 5 bases short, with 20 bases between. The CDR3 spans 17 residues. CDR1 is KGHDR and CDR2 is SFDVKD in the germline V gene.

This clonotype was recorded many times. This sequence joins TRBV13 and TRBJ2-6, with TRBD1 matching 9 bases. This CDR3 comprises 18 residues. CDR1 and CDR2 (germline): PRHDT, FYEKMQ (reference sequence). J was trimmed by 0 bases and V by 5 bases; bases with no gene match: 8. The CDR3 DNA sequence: TGTGCCAGCAGCAGCCGGGACAGGGTAGACTCTGGGGCCAACGTCCTGACTTTC. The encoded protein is CASSSRDRVDSGANVLTF. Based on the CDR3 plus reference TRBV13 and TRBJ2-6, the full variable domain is AAGVIQSPRHLIKEKRETATLKCYPIPRHDTVYWYQQGPGQDPQFLISFYEKMQSDKGSIPDRFSAQQFSDYHSELNMSSLELGDSALYFCASSSRDRVDSGANVLTFGAGSRLTVL.

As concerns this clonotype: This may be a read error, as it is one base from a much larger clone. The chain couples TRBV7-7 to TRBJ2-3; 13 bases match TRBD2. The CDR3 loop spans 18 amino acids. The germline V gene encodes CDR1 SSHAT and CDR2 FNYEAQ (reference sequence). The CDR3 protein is CASSPPGTSGEETDTQCF. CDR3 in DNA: TGTGCCAGCAGCCCCCCCGGGACTAGCGGGGAGGAAACAGATACGCAGTGTTTT.

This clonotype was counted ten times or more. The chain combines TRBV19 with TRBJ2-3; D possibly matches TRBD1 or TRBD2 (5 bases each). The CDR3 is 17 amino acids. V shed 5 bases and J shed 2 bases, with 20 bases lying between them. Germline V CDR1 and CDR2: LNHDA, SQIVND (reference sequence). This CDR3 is CASSLMGTTVATDTQYF. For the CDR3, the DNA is TGTGCCAGTAGTCTTATGGGGACCACAGTTGCCACAGATACGCAGTATTTT. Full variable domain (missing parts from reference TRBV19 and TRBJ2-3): DGGITQSPKYLFRKEGQNVTLSCEQNLNHDAMYWYRQDPGQGLRLIYYSQIVNDFQKGDIAEGYSVSREKKESFPLTVTSAQKNPTAFYLCASSLMGTTVATDTQYFGPGTRLTVL.

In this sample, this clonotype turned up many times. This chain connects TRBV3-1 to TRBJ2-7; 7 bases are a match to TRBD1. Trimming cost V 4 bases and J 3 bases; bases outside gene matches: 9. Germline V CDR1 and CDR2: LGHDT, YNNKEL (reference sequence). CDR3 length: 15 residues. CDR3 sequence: CASSPNTGVRYEQYF. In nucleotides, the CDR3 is TGTGCCAGCAGCCCCAATACAGGGGTACGCTACGAGCAGTACTTC.

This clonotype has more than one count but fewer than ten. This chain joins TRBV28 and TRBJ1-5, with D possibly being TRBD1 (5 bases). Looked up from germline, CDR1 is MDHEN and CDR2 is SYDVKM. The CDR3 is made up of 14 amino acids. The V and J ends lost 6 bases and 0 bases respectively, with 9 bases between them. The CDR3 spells CASRVDSSNQPQHF. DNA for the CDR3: TGTGCCAGCAGGGTAGACAGTAGCAATCAGCCCCAGCATTTT.

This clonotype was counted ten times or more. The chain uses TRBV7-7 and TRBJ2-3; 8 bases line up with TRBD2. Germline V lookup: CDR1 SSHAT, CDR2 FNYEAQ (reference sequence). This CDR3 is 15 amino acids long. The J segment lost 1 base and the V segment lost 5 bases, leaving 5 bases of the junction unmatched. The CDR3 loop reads CASSRGGAGTDTQYF. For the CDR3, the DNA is TGTGCCAGCAGCCGGGGGGGGGCCGGCACAGATACGCAGTATTTT.

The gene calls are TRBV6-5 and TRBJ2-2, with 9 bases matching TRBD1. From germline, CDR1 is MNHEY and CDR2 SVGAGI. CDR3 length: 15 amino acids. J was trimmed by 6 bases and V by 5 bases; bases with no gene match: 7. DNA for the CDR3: TGTGCCAGCAGTGACTGGGACAGGGCCCCCGGGGAGCTGTTTTTT. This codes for CASSDWDRAPGELFF.

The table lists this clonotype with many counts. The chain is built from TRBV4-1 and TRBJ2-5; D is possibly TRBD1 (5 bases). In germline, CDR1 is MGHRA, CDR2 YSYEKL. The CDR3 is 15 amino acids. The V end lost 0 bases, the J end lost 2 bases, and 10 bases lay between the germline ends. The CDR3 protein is CASSQEPREQETQYF. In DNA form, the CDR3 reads TGCGCCAGCAGCCAAGAACCCAGGGAACAAGAGACCCAGTACTTC.

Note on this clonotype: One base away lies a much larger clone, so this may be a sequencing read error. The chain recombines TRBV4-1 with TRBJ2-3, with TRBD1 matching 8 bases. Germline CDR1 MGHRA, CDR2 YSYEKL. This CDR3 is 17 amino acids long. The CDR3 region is CAGSQDRTGHSTDTQYF. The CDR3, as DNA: TGCGCCGGCAGCCAAGACCGGACAGGGCATAGCACAGATACGCAGTATTTT.

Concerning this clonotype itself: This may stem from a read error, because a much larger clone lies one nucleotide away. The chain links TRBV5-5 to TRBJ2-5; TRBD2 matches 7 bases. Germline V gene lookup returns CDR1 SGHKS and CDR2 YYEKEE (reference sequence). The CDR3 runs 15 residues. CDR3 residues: CASSRDYIHQEAQYF. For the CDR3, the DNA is TGTGCCAGCAGCCGGGACTACATACACCAAGAGGCCCAGTACTTC. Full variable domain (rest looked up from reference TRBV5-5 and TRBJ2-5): DAGVTQSPTHLIKTRGQQVTLRCSPISGHKSVSWYQQVLGQGPQFIFQYYEKEERGRGNFPDRFSARQFPNYSSELNVNALLLGDSALYLCASSRDYIHQEAQYFGPGTRLLVL.

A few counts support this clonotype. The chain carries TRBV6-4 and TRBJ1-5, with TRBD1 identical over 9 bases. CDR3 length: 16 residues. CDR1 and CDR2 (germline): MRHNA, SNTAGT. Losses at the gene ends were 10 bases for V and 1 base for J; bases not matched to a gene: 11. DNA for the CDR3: TGTGCCACTAAACGGGACAGGGCATTGAGCAATCAGCCCCAGCATTTT. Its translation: CATKRDRALSNQPQHF.

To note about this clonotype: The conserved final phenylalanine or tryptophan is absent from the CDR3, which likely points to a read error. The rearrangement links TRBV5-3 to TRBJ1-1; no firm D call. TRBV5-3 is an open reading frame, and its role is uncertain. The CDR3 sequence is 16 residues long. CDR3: CASSWLGAVPNTEAFS. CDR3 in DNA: TGTGCCAGCAGCTGGTTGGGCGCAGTTCCGAACACTGAAGCTTTCTCT.

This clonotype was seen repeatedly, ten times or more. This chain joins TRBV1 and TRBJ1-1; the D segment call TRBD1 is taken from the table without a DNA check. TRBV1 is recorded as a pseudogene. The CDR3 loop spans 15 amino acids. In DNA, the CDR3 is TGCACCAGCAGCCAGGGGGACAGGGGAACCACTGAAGCTTTCTTT. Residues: CTSSQGDRGTTEAFF.